Listed below are T cell receptor beta chains from one sample, sequenced in a study of blood T cell repertoires in COVID-19. Using immunoSEQ multiplex PCR, the repertoire was profiled, and TCRdb retains in-frame clones only, with some absent. The sample includes hundreds of thousands of clones, around 89% of them seen just once. The specimen sequenced was peripheral blood. The receptor set was obtained from a woman aged 25 to 45 with acute or convalescent COVID-19. The CDR3 runs from the conserved cysteine through the conserved F or W. A D gene is named only where the DNA matches it firmly. The size entry is marked missing in some rows and otherwise reads once, few, many or a size class.

TRBJ2-1 | NA | once | TRBV19 | CASSIGGSHYNEQFF | TGTGCCAGTAGTATTGGAGGGTCTCACTACAATGAGCAGTTCTTC
TRBJ2-5 | NA | NA | TRBV6-6 | CASRGQQETQYF | TGTGCCAGCAGGGGCCAGCAAGAGACCCAGTACTTC
TRBJ1-5 | NA | NA | TRBV30 | CAWSPDTPYQPQHF | TGTGCCTGGAGTCCGGACACCCCTTATCAGCCCCAGCATTTT
TRBJ2-3 | NA | NA | TRBV3-1/TRBV3-2 | CASSQGGPITDTQYF | TGTGCCAGCAGCCAAGGCGGTCCCATCACAGATACGCAGTATTTT
TRBJ2-5 | TRBD2 | once | TRBV12-3/TRBV12-4 | CASSLSGEETQYF | TGTGCCAGCAGTTTAAGCGGGGAAGAGACCCAGTACTTC
TRBJ1-5 | NA | NA | TRBV7-9 | CASSLETGFPQPQHF | TGTGCCAGCAGCTTGGAGACAGGTTTTCCTCAGCCCCAGCATTTT
TRBJ1-2 | TRBD1 | NA | TRBV7-2 | CASSLRRGSYGYTF | TGTGCCAGCAGCTTACGCAGGGGGAGCTATGGCTACACCTTC
TRBJ1-2 | NA | NA | TRBV20-1 | CSASGGTGYGYTF | TGCAGTGCTAGTGGCGGGACCGGCTATGGCTACACCTTC
TRBJ2-1 | NA | NA | TRBV2 | CASRYNEQFF | TGTGCCAGCCGGTACAATGAGCAGTTCTTC
TRBJ1-1 | NA | NA | TRBV20-1 | CSASFDTRFHRAEAFF | TGCAGTGCTAGTTTTGATACTCGATTCCACAGGGCTGAAGCTTTCTTT
TRBJ1-1 | NA | NA | TRBV6-5 | CASSYSKSGLGRAFF | TGTGCCAGCAGTTACTCGAAGTCCGGACTCGGCCGAGCTTTCTTT
TRBJ2-5 | TRBD1 | few | TRBV15 | CATSSPTGTGGETQYF | TGTGCCACCAGCAGCCCGACCGGGACAGGGGGCGAGACCCAGTACTTC
TRBJ2-3 | TRBD2 | NA | TRBV3-1/TRBV3-2 | CASSQGLAGAHRTDTQYF | TGTGCCAGCAGCCAAGGTCTAGCGGGGGCCCATCGCACAGATACGCAGTATTTT
TRBJ2-7 | TRBD1 | NA | TRBV4-1 | CASSITDLTGGEQYF | TGCGCCAGCAGTATTACAGACTTGACAGGGGGCGAGCAGTACTTC
TRBJ2-1 | NA | once | TRBV20-1 | CSASPGQGQFF | TGCAGTGCTAGCCCAGGGCAAGGGCAGTTCTTC
TRBJ1-1 | TRBD1 | NA | TRBV6-5 | CASGYRGGTEAFF | TGTGCCAGCGGATACAGGGGCGGCACTGAAGCTTTCTTT
TRBJ1-2 | TRBD1 | NA | TRBV5-5 | CASSLGGQSNYGYTF | TGTGCCAGCAGCTTGGGGGGACAGTCTAACTATGGCTACACCTTC
TRBJ2-1 | NA | NA | TRBV7-8 | CASSPERVEQFF | TGTGCCAGCAGCCCCGAACGGGTTGAGCAGTTCTTC
TRBJ2-1 | NA | NA | TRBV5-4 | CASSHPGRSSSYNEQFF | TGTGCCAGCAGCCATCCCGGCCGGTCTAGCTCCTACAATGAGCAGTTCTTC
TRBJ1-4 | NA | NA | TRBV30 | CAWMETVEKLFF | TGTGCCTGGATGGAGACAGTTGAAAAACTGTTTTTT
TRBJ2-1 | TRBD2 | few | TRBV6-4 | CASSARGGSSSEQFF | TGTGCCAGCAGTGCCCGGGGGGGCAGTAGCAGTGAGCAGTTCTTC
TRBJ1-1 | NA | NA | TRBV28 | CASSGQRGWAEAFF | TGTGCCAGCAGTGGCCAAAGGGGGTGGGCTGAAGCTTTCTTT
TRBJ1-2 | NA | NA | TRBV7-2 | CASSAGVSAGYTF | TGTGCCAGCAGCGCGGGAGTCTCTGCTGGCTACACCTTC
TRBJ1-1 | TRBD1 | NA | TRBV6-5 | CASRPGTETEAFF | TGTGCCAGCAGGCCCGGGACAGAGACTGAAGCTTTCTTT
TRBJ2-5 | NA | NA | TRBV30 | CAWSVLMYQETQYF | TGTGCCTGGAGTGTACTTATGTACCAAGAGACCCAGTACTTC
TRBJ1-1 | NA | once | TRBV7-2 | CASSWTEKDTEAFF | TGTGCCAGCAGCTGGACAGAGAAAGACACTGAAGCTTTCTTT
TRBJ2-3 | NA | NA | TRBV7-9 | CASSLVTPSPHTDTQYF | TGTGCCAGCAGCTTAGTGACTCCCTCTCCGCACACAGATACGCAGTATTTT
TRBJ1-1 | NA | few | TRBV28 | CASSLPVLSEAFF | TGTGCCAGCAGTTTACCCGTACTATCTGAAGCTTTCTTT